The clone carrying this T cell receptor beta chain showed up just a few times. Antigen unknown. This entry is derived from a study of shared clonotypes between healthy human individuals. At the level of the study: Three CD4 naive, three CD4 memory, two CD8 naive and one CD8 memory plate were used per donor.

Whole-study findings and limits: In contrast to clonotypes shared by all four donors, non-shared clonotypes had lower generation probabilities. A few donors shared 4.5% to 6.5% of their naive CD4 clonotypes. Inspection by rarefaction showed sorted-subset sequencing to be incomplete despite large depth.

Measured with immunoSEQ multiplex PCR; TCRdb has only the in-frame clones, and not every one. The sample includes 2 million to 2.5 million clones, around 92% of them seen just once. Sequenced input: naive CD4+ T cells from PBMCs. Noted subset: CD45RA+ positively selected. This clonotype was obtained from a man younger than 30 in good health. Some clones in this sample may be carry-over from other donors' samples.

CDR3 region: CASSRAGGRYEQYF. The CDR3 DNA follows: TGTGCCAGCAGTAGAGCGGGAGGGCGATACGAGCAGTACTTC. The rearrangement uses TRBV2 and TRBJ2-7, with 10 bases identical to TRBD2. After removal of 5 bases from V and 4 bases from J, the junction contained 5 bases not matched to a gene. The CDR3 is 14 amino acids. Germline V gene data show CDR1 as SNHLY and CDR2 as FYNNEI. Full variable domain (remainder filled in from reference TRBV2 and TRBJ2-7): EPEVTQTPSHQVTQMGQEVILRCVPISNHLYFYWYRQILGQKVEFLVSFYNNEISEKSEIFDDQFSVERPDGSNFTLKIRSTKLEDSAMYFCASSRAGGRYEQYFGPGTRLTVT.